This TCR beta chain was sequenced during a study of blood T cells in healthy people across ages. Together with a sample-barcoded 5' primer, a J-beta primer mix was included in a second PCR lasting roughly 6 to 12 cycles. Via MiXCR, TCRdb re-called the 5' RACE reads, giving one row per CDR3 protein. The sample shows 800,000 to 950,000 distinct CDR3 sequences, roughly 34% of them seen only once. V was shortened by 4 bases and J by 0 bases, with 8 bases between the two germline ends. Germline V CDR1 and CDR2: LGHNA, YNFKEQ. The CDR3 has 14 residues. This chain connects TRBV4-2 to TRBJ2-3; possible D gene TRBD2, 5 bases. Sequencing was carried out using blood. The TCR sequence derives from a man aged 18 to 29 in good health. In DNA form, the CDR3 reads TGTGCCAGCAGCCGCGGACTTAGCACAGATACGCAGTATTTT. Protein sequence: CASSRGLSTDTQYF.